This is a list of T cell receptor beta chains from one sample in a study of cytomegalovirus exposure and HLA in healthy donors. Data came from immunoSEQ multiplex PCR; TCRdb stores just in-frame clones and leaves some out. Counted here are some 200,000 clones, more than 65% occurring once; the ten biggest clones make up 1.5% to 2%. What was sequenced was PBMCs. The receptors stem from a man aged 50-59 years in good health and CMV-seronegative. CDR3s include the opening cysteine and the closing phenylalanine or tryptophan. A D gene is named only where the DNA matches it firmly. Some rows have no size entry. The others give once, few or many, or a class for an expanded clone.

CDR3 protein: CASSFTGYGYTF
CDR3 DNA: TGTGCCAGCAGTTTCACAGGGTATGGCTACACCTTC
V gene: TRBV28
clone size: NA
J gene: TRBJ1-2
D gene: NA

CDR3 protein: CASSKGLAGVTDTQYF
CDR3 DNA: TGTGCCAGCAGCAAGGGACTAGCGGGAGTAACAGATACGCAGTATTTT
V gene: TRBV7-2
clone size: once
J gene: TRBJ2-3
D gene: TRBD2

CDR3 protein: CASSLGGGTEAFF
CDR3 DNA: TGTGCCAGCAGCCTAGGGGGCGGGACTGAAGCTTTCTTT
V gene: TRBV5-6
clone size: once
J gene: TRBJ1-1
D gene: TRBD1

CDR3 protein: CASSLLPGYNEQFF
CDR3 DNA: TGTGCCAGCAGTTTATTACCGGGGTACAATGAGCAGTTCTTC
V gene: TRBV27
clone size: NA
J gene: TRBJ2-1
D gene: NA

CDR3 protein: CAWMRASGNYNEQFF
CDR3 DNA: TGTGCCTGGATGAGGGCTAGCGGGAACTACAATGAGCAGTTCTTC
V gene: TRBV30
clone size: NA
J gene: TRBJ2-1
D gene: TRBD2

CDR3 protein: CSVEVGQPSYEQYF
CDR3 DNA: TGCAGCGTTGAAGTTGGGCAGCCCTCCTACGAGCAGTACTTC
V gene: TRBV29-1
clone size: once
J gene: TRBJ2-7
D gene: NA

CDR3 protein: CASSLYLAPQGDFSYNEQFF
CDR3 DNA: TGTGCCAGCAGTTTATACCTTGCCCCACAGGGGGACTTTTCCTACAATGAGCAGTTCTTC
V gene: TRBV27
clone size: NA
J gene: TRBJ2-1
D gene: TRBD1

CDR3 protein: CASSEASVWQGQYEQYF
CDR3 DNA: TGTGCCAGCAGTGAAGCGAGCGTATGGCAGGGGCAATACGAGCAGTACTTC
V gene: TRBV2
clone size: NA
J gene: TRBJ2-7
D gene: NA

CDR3 protein: CASSLSATGAYGYTF
CDR3 DNA: TGTGCCAGCAGTTTATCAGCGACAGGGGCTTATGGCTACACCTTC
V gene: TRBV28
clone size: NA
J gene: TRBJ1-2
D gene: TRBD1

CDR3 protein: CSVATAGRVYEQYF
CDR3 DNA: TGCAGCGTGGCAACGGCAGGGAGGGTCTACGAGCAGTACTTC
V gene: TRBV29-1
clone size: NA
J gene: TRBJ2-7
D gene: TRBD2

CDR3 protein: CASSTVAESTDTQYF
CDR3 DNA: TGTGCCAGCAGTACCGTAGCGGAGAGCACAGATACGCAGTATTTT
V gene: TRBV27
clone size: NA
J gene: TRBJ2-3
D gene: NA

CDR3 protein: CASSDRDKNSPLHF
CDR3 DNA: TGTGCCAGCAGTGACAGGGACAAAAATTCACCCCTCCACTTT
V gene: TRBV2
clone size: NA
J gene: TRBJ1-6
D gene: NA

CDR3 protein: CASSEGLAGGTDTQYF
CDR3 DNA: TGTGCCAGCAGCGAAGGGCTAGCGGGAGGAACAGATACGCAGTATTTT
V gene: TRBV6-1
clone size: NA
J gene: TRBJ2-3
D gene: TRBD2

CDR3 protein: CASSFLNTEAFF
CDR3 DNA: TGTGCCAGCAGCTTTCTAAACACTGAAGCTTTCTTT
V gene: TRBV5-4
clone size: NA
J gene: TRBJ1-1
D gene: NA

CDR3 protein: CASKPGQSNSPLHF
CDR3 DNA: TGTGCCAGCAAGCCGGGACAAAGTAATTCACCCCTCCACTTT
V gene: TRBV6-1
clone size: NA
J gene: TRBJ1-6
D gene: NA

CDR3 protein: CSVGRGPEAFF
CDR3 DNA: TGCAGCGTTGGACGAGGTCCTGAAGCTTTCTTT
V gene: TRBV29-1
clone size: NA
J gene: TRBJ1-1
D gene: NA

CDR3 protein: CASSQGPSYNEQFF
CDR3 DNA: TGCGCCAGCAGCCAAGGGCCCTCCTACAATGAGCAGTTCTTC
V gene: TRBV4-1
clone size: few
J gene: TRBJ2-1
D gene: NA

CDR3 protein: CASSFWTGFGGNTIYF
CDR3 DNA: TGTGCCAGCAGTTTCTGGACAGGGTTCGGTGGAAACACCATATATTTT
V gene: TRBV27
clone size: NA
J gene: TRBJ1-3
D gene: TRBD1

CDR3 protein: CASSLGQGGEQYF
CDR3 DNA: TGTGCCAGCAGCTTAGGGCAGGGCGGCGAGCAGTACTTC
V gene: TRBV7-9
clone size: NA
J gene: TRBJ2-7
D gene: NA

CDR3 protein: CASSPGTGRDNSPLHF
CDR3 DNA: TGTGCCAGCAGCCCCGGGACAGGGAGGGATAATTCACCCCTCCACTTT
V gene: TRBV25-1
clone size: NA
J gene: TRBJ1-6
D gene: TRBD1

CDR3 protein: CASSLESETQYF
CDR3 DNA: TGTGCCAGCAGCTTGGAATCGGAGACCCAGTACTTC
V gene: TRBV5-4
clone size: NA
J gene: TRBJ2-5
D gene: NA

CDR3 protein: CASSLQGGYSYEQYF
CDR3 DNA: TGTGCCAGCAGCTTGCAGGGGGGTTACTCCTACGAGCAGTACTTC
V gene: TRBV5-6
clone size: few
J gene: TRBJ2-7
D gene: NA

CDR3 protein: CASSLGSGTLGIQETQYF
CDR3 DNA: TGCGCCAGCAGCTTAGGTAGCGGGACACTGGGGATCCAAGAGACCCAGTACTTC
V gene: TRBV5-1
clone size: NA
J gene: TRBJ2-5
D gene: TRBD2

CDR3 protein: CASSQDDSLYTEAFF
CDR3 DNA: TGCGCCAGCAGCCAAGATGACAGCCTATACACTGAAGCTTTCTTT
V gene: TRBV4-1
clone size: NA
J gene: TRBJ1-1
D gene: NA

CDR3 protein: CASSQGTGSNQPQHF
CDR3 DNA: TGTGCCAGCAGCCAAGGGACAGGTAGCAATCAGCCCCAGCATTTT
V gene: TRBV11-2
clone size: NA
J gene: TRBJ1-5
D gene: TRBD1

CDR3 protein: CASSNGGTPYEQYF
CDR3 DNA: TGTGCCAGTAGTAACGGCGGGACCCCCTACGAGCAGTACTTC
V gene: TRBV19
clone size: NA
J gene: TRBJ2-7
D gene: NA

CDR3 protein: CASTSPFEGARGELFF
CDR3 DNA: TGCGCCAGCACTTCGCCATTCGAGGGGGCGCGCGGGGAGCTGTTTTTT
V gene: TRBV5-1
clone size: few
J gene: TRBJ2-2
D gene: TRBD1

CDR3 protein: CASSQDRSRDRNNEQFF
CDR3 DNA: TGTGCCAGCAGCCAAGATAGGTCACGGGATCGAAACAATGAGCAGTTCTTC
V gene: TRBV14
clone size: NA
J gene: TRBJ2-1
D gene: NA

CDR3 protein: CASSYRPAGEYTGELFF
CDR3 DNA: TGCGCCAGCAGCTACCGACCAGCGGGAGAGTATACCGGGGAGCTGTTTTTT
V gene: TRBV5-1
clone size: NA
J gene: TRBJ2-2
D gene: TRBD2

CDR3 protein: CASSWGQATETQYF
CDR3 DNA: TGTGCCAGCTCATGGGGACAGGCGACGGAGACCCAGTACTTC
V gene: TRBV18
clone size: NA
J gene: TRBJ2-5
D gene: TRBD1

CDR3 protein: CATSREEGARSYNEQFF
CDR3 DNA: TGTGCCACCAGCAGAGAGGAGGGGGCTCGGTCCTACAATGAGCAGTTCTTC
V gene: TRBV15
clone size: few
J gene: TRBJ2-1
D gene: NA

CDR3 protein: CASSLSSGNYEQYF
CDR3 DNA: TGTGCCAGCAGCCTATCTAGCGGGAACTACGAGCAGTACTTC
V gene: TRBV7-3
clone size: NA
J gene: TRBJ2-7
D gene: TRBD2

CDR3 protein: CASSYSGGSKYNEQFF
CDR3 DNA: TGTGCCAGCAGTTACTCCGGCGGGAGTAAATACAATGAGCAGTTCTTC
V gene: TRBV6-5
clone size: NA
J gene: TRBJ2-1
D gene: TRBD2